The clone carrying this T cell receptor beta chain has only a few counts. Its antigen is currently unknown. This entry belongs to a study of cytomegalovirus exposure and HLA in healthy donors. Findings and limits, study-wide: Testing in vitro showed a few CMV-associated chains specific for CMV antigens.

The V gene's germline CDR1 is SNHLY and CDR2 FYNNEI. The CDR3 loop spans 14 amino acids. With V trimmed by 5 bases and J by 7 bases, 4 bases remained unmatched. Profiling relied on immunoSEQ multiplex PCR, and the TCRdb table lists in-frame clones only, not all of them. The sample yields about 100,000 clones, roughly 84% seen once. The source is a woman in her late teens or twenties in good health and CMV-seronegative. The chain carries TRBV2 and TRBJ1-6; 8 bases are a match to TRBD1. The sequenced sample consisted of PBMCs. CDR3 DNA sequence: TGTGCCAGCAGTTGGGACAGGTCAAATTCACCCCTCCACTTT. Amino acids: CASSWDRSNSPLHF.